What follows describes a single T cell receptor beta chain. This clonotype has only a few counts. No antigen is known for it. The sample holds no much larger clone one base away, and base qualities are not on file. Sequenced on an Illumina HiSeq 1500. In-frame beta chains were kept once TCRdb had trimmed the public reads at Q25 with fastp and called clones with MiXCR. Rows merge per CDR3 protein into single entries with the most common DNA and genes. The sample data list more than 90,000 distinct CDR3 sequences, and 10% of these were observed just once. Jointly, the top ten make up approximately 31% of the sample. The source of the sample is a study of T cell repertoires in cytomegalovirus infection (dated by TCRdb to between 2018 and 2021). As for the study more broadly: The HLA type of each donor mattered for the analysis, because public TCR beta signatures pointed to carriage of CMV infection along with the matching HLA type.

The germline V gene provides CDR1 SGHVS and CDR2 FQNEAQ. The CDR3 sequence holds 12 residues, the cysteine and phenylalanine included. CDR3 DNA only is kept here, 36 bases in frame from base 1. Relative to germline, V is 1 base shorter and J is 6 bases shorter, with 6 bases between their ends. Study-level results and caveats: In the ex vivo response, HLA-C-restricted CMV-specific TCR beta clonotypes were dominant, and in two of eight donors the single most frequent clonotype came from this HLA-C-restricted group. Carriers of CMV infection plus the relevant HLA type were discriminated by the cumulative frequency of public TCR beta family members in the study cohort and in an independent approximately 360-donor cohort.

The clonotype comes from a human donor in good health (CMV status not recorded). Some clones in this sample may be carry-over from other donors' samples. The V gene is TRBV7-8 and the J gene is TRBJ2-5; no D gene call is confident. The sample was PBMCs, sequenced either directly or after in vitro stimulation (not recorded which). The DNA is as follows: TGTGCCAGCAGCTTAGGTTCCCAGACCCAGTACTTC. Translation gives CASSLGSQTQYF.